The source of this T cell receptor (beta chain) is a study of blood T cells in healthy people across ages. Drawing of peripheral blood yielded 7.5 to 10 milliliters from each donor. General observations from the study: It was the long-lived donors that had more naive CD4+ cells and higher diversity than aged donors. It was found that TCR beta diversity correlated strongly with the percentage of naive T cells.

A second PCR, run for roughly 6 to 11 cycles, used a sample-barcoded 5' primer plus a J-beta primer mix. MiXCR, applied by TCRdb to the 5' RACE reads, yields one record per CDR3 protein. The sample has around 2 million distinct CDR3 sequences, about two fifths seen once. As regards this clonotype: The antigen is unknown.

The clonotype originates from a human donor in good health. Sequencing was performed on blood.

The CDR3 DNA sequence: TGCGCCAGCAGCCCGGACAGTGCTTTTGAGGCCGGGGAGCTGTTTTTT. Translated, it gives CASSPDSAFEAGELFF. This rearrangement joins TRBV4-3 to TRBJ2-2; D is perhaps TRBD1 (6 bases). This CDR3 spans 16 amino acids. The V gene lost 4 bases and the J gene lost 6 bases, with 18 bases spanning the gap. Germline CDR1 reads LGHNA; CDR2 reads YSLEER.